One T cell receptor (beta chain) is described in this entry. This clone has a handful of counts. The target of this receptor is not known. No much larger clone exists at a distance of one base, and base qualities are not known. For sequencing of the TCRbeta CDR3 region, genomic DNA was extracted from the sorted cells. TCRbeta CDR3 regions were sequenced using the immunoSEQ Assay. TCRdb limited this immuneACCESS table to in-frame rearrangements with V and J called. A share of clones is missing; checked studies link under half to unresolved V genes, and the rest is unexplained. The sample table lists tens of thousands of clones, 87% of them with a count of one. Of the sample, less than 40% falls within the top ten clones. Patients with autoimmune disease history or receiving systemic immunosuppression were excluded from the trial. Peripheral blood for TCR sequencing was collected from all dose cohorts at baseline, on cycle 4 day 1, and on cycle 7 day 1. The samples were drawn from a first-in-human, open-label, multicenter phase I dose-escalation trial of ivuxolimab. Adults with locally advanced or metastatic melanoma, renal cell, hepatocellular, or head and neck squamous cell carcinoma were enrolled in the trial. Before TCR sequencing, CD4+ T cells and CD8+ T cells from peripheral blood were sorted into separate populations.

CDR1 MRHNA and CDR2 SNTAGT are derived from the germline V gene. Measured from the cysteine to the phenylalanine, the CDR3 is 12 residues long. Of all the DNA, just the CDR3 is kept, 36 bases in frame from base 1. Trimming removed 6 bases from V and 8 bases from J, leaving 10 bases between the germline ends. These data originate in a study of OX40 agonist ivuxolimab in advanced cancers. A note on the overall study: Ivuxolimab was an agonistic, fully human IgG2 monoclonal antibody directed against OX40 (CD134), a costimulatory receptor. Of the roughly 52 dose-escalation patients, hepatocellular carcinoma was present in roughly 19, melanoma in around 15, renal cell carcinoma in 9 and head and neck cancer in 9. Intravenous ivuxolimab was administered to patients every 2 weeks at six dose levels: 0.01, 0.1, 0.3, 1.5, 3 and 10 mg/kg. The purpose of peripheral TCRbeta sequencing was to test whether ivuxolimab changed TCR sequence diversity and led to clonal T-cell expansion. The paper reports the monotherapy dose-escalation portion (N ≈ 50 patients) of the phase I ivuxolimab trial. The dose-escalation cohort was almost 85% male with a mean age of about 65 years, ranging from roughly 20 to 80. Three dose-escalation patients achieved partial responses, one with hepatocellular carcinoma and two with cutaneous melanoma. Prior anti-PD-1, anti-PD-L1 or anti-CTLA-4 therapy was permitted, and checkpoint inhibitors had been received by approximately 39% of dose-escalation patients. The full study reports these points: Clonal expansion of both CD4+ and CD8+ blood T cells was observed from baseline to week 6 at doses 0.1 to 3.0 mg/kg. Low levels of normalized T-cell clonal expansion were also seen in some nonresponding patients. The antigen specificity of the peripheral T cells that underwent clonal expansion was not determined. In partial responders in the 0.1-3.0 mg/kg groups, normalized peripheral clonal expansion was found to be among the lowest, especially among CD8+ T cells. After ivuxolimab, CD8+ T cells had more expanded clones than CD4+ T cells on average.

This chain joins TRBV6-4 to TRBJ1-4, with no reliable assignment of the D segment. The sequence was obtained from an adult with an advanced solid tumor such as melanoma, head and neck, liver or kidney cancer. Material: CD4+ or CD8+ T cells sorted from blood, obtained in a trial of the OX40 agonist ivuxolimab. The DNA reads TGTGCCAGCAGGAGGCGTGTAGAAAAACTGTTTTTT. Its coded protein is CASRRRVEKLFF.